This section outlines one TCR beta chain sequence together with its context. This sample was included in a study of response to subunit inactivated influenza vaccine. The CDR3 has 15 residues. V lost 6 bases and J lost 2; bases outside the gene matches: 11. Per germline, CDR1 DFQATT and CDR2 SNEGSKA (reference sequence). TCRdb passed the RT-PCR reads through MiXCR, listing each CDR3 protein once. Of 600,000 to 850,000 distinct CDR3 sequences listed, less than 15% are singletons. This sequence was found in a man between 45 and 60 years old who received an inactivated influenza vaccine. This chain joins TRBV20-1 and TRBJ1-1; TRBD1 agrees at 8 bases. The source was PBMCs from blood, collected 14 days before vaccination. The CDR3 loop is CSAATGAQSNTEAFF. The CDR3 DNA reads TGCAGTGCCGCGACAGGGGCTCAGAGTAACACTGAAGCTTTCTTT.